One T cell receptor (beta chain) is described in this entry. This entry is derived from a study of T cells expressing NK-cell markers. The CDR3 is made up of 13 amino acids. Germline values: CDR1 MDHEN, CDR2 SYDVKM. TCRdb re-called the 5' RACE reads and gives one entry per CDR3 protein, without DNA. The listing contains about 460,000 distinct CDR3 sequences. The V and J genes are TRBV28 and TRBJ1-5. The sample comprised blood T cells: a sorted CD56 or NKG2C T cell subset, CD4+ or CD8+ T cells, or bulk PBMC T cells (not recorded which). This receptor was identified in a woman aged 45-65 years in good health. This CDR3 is CASRSGGDQPQHF.